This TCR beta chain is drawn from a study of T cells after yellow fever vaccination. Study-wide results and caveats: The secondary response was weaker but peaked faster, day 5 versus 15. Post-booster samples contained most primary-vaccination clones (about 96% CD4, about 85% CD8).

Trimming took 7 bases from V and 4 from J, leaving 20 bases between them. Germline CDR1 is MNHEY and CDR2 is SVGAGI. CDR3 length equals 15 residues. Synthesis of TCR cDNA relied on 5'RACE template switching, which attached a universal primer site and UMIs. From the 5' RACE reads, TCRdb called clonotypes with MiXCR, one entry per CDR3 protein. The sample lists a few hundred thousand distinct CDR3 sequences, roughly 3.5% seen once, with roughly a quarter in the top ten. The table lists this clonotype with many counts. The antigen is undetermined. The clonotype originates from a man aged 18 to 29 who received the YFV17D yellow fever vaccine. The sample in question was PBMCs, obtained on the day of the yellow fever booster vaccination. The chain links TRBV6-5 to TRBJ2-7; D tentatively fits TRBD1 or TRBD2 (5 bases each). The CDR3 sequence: CASTFGALGQYEQYF. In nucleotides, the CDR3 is TGTGCCAGCACCTTCGGGGCCCTAGGACAATACGAGCAGTACTTC.